This is a list of T cell receptor beta chains from one sample in a study of beta chain features in type 1 diabetes. This table comes from immunoSEQ multiplex PCR, and its TCRdb copy is limited to in-frame clones, with some not included. The table records 680,000 or so clones, about 16% of them present only once. What was sequenced was naive CD4+ T cells from blood. The receptors come from a man aged 18 to 35 in good health. CDR3s include the opening cysteine and the closing phenylalanine or tryptophan. D genes are given only for firm matches.

CDR3: CASRRQQLNQPQHF
D: .
J: TRBJ1-5
V: TRBV6-6

CDR3: CASRPGQAYEQYF
D: TRBD1
J: TRBJ2-7
V: TRBV28

CDR3: CASSLAGQHENQPQHF
D: TRBD1
J: TRBJ1-5
V: TRBV5-1

CDR3: CASSDAGEWNGYTF
D: .
J: TRBJ1-2
V: TRBV7-9

CDR3: CASSLGSETQYF
D: .
J: TRBJ2-5
V: TRBV5-1

CDR3: CASSLLAGLNQETQYF
D: TRBD2
J: TRBJ2-5
V: TRBV5-6

CDR3: CAWSVESSYNSPLHF
D: .
J: TRBJ1-6
V: TRBV30

CDR3: CASKTRSRGHWNTEAFF
D: .
J: TRBJ1-1
V: TRBV27

CDR3: CASSEQISYEQYF
D: .
J: TRBJ2-7
V: TRBV6-1

CDR3: CASSVGHQINSGNTIYF
D: .
J: TRBJ1-3
V: TRBV9

CDR3: CASSRGAAYNEQFF
D: .
J: TRBJ2-1
V: TRBV19

CDR3: CAWRSLGRRNEQFF
D: .
J: TRBJ2-1
V: TRBV30

CDR3: CASSQPRSGGRADTQYF
D: .
J: TRBJ2-3
V: TRBV9

CDR3: CASSGSGASSAGELFF
D: .
J: TRBJ2-2
V: TRBV7-2

CDR3: CASSYSIWGVNEQYF
D: .
J: TRBJ2-7
V: TRBV6-6

CDR3: CASSYRTGTMNTEAFF
D: TRBD1
J: TRBJ1-1
V: TRBV2

CDR3: CATTPPGRPYEQYF
D: .
J: TRBJ2-7
V: TRBV28

CDR3: CASSFYRGGEKLFF
D: TRBD1
J: TRBJ1-4
V: TRBV28

CDR3: CASSYQGANSPLHF
D: TRBD1
J: TRBJ1-6
V: TRBV7-6

CDR3: CASSPEGPRVYTF
D: .
J: TRBJ1-2
V: TRBV7-2

CDR3: CASGRAGGLYEQYF
D: TRBD2
J: TRBJ2-7
V: TRBV7-2

CDR3: CASSVVLAGAHEQFF
D: TRBD2
J: TRBJ2-1
V: TRBV9

CDR3: CASSYGTSGRAAEQFF
D: TRBD2
J: TRBJ2-1
V: TRBV6-5

CDR3: CASSPRGGSAEAFF
D: .
J: TRBJ1-1
V: TRBV14

CDR3: CASSVEDRNYGYTF
D: .
J: TRBJ1-2
V: TRBV9

CDR3: CASSSPGGHSYNEQFF
D: .
J: TRBJ2-1
V: TRBV27

CDR3: CASSFQGTRGELFF
D: .
J: TRBJ2-2
V: TRBV5-1

CDR3: CASSPTTAGATGELFF
D: .
J: TRBJ2-2
V: TRBV18

CDR3: CASSLRTSGRWAEQYF
D: TRBD2
J: TRBJ2-7
V: TRBV27

CDR3: CASSAGLYYGYTF
D: .
J: TRBJ1-2
V: TRBV19

CDR3: CASSRWTSGRSYEQYF
D: TRBD2
J: TRBJ2-7
V: TRBV11-2

CDR3: CASSGRPGEAFF
D: .
J: TRBJ1-1
V: TRBV9

CDR3: CSVEEGSRGYEQYF
D: .
J: TRBJ2-7
V: TRBV29-1

CDR3: CASSEENRGYTF
D: .
J: TRBJ1-2
V: TRBV2

CDR3: CASSLAGGRYAEQYF
D: TRBD2
J: TRBJ2-7
V: TRBV7-8